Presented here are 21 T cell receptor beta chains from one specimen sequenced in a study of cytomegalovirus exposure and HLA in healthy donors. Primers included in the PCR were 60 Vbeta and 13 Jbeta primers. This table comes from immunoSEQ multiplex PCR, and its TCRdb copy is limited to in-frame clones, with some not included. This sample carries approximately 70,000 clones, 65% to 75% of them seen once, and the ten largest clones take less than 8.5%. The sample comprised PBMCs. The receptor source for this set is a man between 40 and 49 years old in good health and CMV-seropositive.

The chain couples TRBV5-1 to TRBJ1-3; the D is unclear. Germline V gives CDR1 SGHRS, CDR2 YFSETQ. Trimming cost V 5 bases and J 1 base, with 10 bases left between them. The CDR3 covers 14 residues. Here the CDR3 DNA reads TGCGCCAGCAGAGCGACCATTTCTGGAAACACCATATATTTT. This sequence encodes CASRATISGNTIYF.

CDR3 loop: CASSFTTDWAEAFF. Here the CDR3 DNA reads TGTGCCAGCAGCTTCACGACAGATTGGGCTGAAGCTTTCTTT. V gene TRBV7-9 combines with J gene TRBJ1-1; possible D gene TRBD1, 5 bases. Trimming removed 3 bases from V and 6 bases from J, with 14 bases in between. This CDR3 region has 14 residues. CDR1 is SEHNR and CDR2 is FQNEAQ in the germline V gene (reference sequence).

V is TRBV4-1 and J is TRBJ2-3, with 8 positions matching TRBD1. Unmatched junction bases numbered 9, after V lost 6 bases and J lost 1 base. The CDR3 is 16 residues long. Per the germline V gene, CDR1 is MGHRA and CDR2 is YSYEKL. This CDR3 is CASRLLGGQGTDTQYF. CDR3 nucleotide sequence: TGCGCCAGCAGACTTTTGGGGGGACAGGGCACAGATACGCAGTATTTT.

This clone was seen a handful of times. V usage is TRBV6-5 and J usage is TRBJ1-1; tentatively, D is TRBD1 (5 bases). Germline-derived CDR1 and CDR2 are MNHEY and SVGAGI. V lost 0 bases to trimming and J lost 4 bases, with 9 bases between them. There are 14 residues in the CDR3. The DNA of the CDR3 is TGTGCCAGCAGTTACTCGTGGGGGGGCACTGAAGCTTTCTTT. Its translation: CASSYSWGGTEAFF.

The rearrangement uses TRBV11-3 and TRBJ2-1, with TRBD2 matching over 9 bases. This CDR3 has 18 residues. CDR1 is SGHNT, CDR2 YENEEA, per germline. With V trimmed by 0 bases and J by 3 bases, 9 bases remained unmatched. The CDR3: CASSLDHGGTSNYNEQFF. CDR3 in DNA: TGTGCCAGCAGCTTAGATCACGGGGGGACTAGCAACTACAATGAGCAGTTCTTC. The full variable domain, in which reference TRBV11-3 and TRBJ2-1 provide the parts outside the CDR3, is EAGVVQSPRYKIIEKKQPVAFWCNPISGHNTLYWYLQNLGQGPELLIRYENEEAVDDSQLPKDRFSAERLKGVDSTLKIQPAELGDSAVYLCASSLDHGGTSNYNEQFFGPGTRLTVL.

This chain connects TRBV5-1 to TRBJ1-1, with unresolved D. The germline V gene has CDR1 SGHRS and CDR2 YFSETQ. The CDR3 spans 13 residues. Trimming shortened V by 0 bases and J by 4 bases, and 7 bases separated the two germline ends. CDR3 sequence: CASSLGGPTEAFF. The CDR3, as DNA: TGCGCCAGCAGCTTGGGAGGGCCCACTGAAGCTTTCTTT.

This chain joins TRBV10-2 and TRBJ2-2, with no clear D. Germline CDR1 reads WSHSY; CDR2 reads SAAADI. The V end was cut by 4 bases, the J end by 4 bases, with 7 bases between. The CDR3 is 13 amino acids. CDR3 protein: CASSGQTTGELFF. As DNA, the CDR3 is TGCGCCAGCAGTGGACAAACCACCGGGGAGCTGTTTTTT.

CDR3 protein: CASSFQGALITDTQYF. The DNA for the CDR3 is TGCGCCAGCAGTTTTCAGGGGGCGTTGATTACAGATACGCAGTATTTT. The chain combines TRBV5-1 with TRBJ2-3; TRBD1 matches at 8 bases. The germline gives CDR1 SGHRS, CDR2 YFSETQ. The CDR3 totals 16 residues. The V and J ends lost 5 bases and 3 bases, in that order; junction bases with no gene match: 11.

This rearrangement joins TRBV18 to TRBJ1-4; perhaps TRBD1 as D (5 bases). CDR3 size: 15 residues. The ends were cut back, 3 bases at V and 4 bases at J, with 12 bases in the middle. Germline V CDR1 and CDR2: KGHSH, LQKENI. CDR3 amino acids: CASSPGRGDNEKLFF. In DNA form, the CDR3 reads TGTGCCAGCTCACCCGGGAGGGGTGATAATGAAAAACTGTTTTTT.

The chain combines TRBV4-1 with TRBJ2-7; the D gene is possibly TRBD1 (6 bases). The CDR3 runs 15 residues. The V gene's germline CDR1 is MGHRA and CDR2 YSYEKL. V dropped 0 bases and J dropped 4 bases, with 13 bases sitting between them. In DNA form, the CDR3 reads TGCGCCAGCAGCCAAGATTTGGACAGCGTGTACGAGCAGTACTTC. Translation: CASSQDLDSVYEQYF.

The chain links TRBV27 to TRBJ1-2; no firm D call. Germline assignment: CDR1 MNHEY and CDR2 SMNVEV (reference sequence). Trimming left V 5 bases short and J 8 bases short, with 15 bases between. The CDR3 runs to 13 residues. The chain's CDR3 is CASSPREIMGYTF. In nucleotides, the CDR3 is TGTGCCAGCAGTCCGCGGGAGATAATGGGCTACACCTTC.

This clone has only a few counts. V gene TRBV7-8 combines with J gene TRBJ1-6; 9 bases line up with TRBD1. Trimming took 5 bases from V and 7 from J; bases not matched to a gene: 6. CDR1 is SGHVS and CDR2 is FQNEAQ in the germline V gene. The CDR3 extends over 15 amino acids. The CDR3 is CASSPNTGGNSPLHF. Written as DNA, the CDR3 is TGTGCCAGCAGCCCCAACACAGGGGGCAATTCACCCCTCCACTTT.

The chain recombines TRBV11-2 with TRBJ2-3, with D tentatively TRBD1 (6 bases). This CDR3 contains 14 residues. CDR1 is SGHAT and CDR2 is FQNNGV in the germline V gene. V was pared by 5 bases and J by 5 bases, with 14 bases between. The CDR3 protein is CASSPDRTIDTQYF. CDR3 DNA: TGTGCCAGCAGCCCCGACAGGACGATAGATACGCAGTATTTT.

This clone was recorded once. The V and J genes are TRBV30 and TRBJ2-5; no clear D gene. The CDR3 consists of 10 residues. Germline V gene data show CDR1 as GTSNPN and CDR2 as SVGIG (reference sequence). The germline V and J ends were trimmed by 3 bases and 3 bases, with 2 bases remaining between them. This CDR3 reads CAWSEETQYF. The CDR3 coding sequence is TGTGCCTGGAGCGAAGAGACCCAGTACTTC.

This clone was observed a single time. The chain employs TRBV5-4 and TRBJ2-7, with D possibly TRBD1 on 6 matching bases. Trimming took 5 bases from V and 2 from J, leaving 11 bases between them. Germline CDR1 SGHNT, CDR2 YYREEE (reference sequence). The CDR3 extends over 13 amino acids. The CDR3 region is CASRQGHAYEQYF. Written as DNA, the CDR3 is TGTGCCAGCAGACAGGGACATGCCTACGAGCAGTACTTC.

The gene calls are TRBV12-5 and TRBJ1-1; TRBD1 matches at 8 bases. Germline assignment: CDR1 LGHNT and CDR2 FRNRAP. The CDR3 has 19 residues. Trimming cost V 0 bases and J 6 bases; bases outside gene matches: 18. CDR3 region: CASGLVLSGQGQAVAEAFF. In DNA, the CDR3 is TGTGCTAGTGGTTTGGTTCTGTCCGGACAGGGACAGGCAGTAGCTGAAGCTTTCTTT.

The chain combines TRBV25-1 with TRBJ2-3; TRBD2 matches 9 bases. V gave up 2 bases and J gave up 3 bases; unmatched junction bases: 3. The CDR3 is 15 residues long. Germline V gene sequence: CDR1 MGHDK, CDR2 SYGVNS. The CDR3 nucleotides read TGTGCCAGCAGTGAAAGTCTAGCGGGAACAGATACGCAGTATTTT. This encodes CASSESLAGTDTQYF.

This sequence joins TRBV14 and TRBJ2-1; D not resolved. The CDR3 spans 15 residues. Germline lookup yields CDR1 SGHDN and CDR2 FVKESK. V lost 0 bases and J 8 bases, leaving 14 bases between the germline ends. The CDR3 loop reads CASSQETPPGDEQFF. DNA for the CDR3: TGTGCCAGCAGCCAAGAAACCCCCCCAGGCGATGAGCAGTTCTTC.

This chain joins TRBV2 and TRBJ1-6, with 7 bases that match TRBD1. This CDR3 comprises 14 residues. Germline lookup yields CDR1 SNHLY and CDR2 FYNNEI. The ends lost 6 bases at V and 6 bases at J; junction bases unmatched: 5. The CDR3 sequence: CASSNRDSNSPLHF. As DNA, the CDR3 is TGTGCCAGCAGCAACCGGGACAGTAATTCACCCCTCCACTTT. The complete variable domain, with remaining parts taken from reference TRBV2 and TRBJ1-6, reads EPEVTQTPSHQVTQMGQEVILRCVPISNHLYFYWYRQILGQKVEFLVSFYNNEISEKSEIFDDQFSVERPDGSNFTLKIRSTKLEDSAMYFCASSNRDSNSPLHFGNGTRLTVT.

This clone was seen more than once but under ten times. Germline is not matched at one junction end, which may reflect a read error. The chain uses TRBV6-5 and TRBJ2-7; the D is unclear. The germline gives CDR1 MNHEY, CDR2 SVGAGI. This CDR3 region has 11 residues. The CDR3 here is CASSYSNEQYF. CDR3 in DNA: TGTGCCAGCAGTTACTCCAACGAGCAGTACTTC.

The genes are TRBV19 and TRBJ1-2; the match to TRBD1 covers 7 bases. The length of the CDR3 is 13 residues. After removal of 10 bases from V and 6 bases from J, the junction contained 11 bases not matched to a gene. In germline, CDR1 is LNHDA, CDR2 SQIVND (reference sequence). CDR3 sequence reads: CATQPDREDGYTF. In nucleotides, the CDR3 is TGTGCCACCCAGCCCGACAGGGAGGATGGCTACACCTTC. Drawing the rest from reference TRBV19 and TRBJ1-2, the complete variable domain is DGGITQSPKYLFRKEGQNVTLSCEQNLNHDAMYWYRQDPGQGLRLIYYSQIVNDFQKGDIAEGYSVSREKKESFPLTVTSAQKNPTAFYLCATQPDREDGYTFGSGTRLTVV.